A single sample is the source of the 5 T cell receptor beta chains below, sequenced in a study of cytotoxic CD8 clonotypes in ibrutinib-treated CLL. Sequenced by immunoSEQ multiplex PCR; TCRdb stores in-frame clones only, minus some. Among some 310,000 clones listed, roughly 79% were seen once. The specimen comprised PBMCs, sampled before ibrutinib treatment. All receptors derive from a human donor with chronic lymphocytic leukemia.

The rearrangement uses TRBV28 and TRBJ2-3; TRBD2 matches 10 bases. The V segment lost 5 bases and the J segment 6 bases; nucleotides outside the gene matches: 8. Per germline, CDR1 MDHEN and CDR2 SYDVKM. The CDR3 spans 15 residues. The CDR3 nucleotides are TGTGCCAGCAGTGTAGCGGGAGGATCTGGGGATACGCAGTATTTT. Protein product: CASSVAGGSGDTQYF.

The chain recombines TRBV12-5 with TRBJ2-1; TRBD2 agrees at 8 bases. The J segment lost 0 bases and the V segment lost 5 bases, leaving 0 bases of the junction unmatched. Germline CDR1 reads LGHNT; CDR2 reads FRNRAP. CDR3 length: 14 residues. Here the CDR3 DNA reads TGTGCTAGTGGTAGCGGGAGCTCCTACAATGAGCAGTTCTTC. This codes for CASGSGSSYNEQFF.

CDR3 in amino acids: CASSLRDRGADTQYF. In DNA form, the CDR3 reads TGTGCCAGCAGCTTGCGTGACAGGGGAGCAGATACGCAGTATTTT. The chain recombines TRBV5-6 with TRBJ2-3; 8 bases are a match to TRBD1. Germline CDR1 and CDR2: SGHDT and YYEEEE. The CDR3 totals 15 residues. V trimming: 1 base; J trimming: 4 bases; junction bases outside the gene matches: 5.

This chain links TRBV7-9 with TRBJ1-2, with 8 bases fitting TRBD1. Germline V gives CDR1 SEHNR, CDR2 FQNEAQ (reference sequence). V lost 5 bases, J lost 3 bases, and 8 bases stayed unmatched. This CDR3 comprises 15 residues. Here the CDR3 reads CASSIGQGGHYGYTF. In nucleotides, the CDR3 is TGTGCCAGCAGCATTGGACAGGGCGGTCACTATGGCTACACCTTC.

As concerns this clone: A junction boundary mismatches the germline segment, possibly from a read error. The J gene is TRBJ1-2, the V gene TRBV14; D call uncertain. The CDR3 sequence is 14 residues long. Germline assignment: CDR1 SGHDN and CDR2 FVKESK. The CDR3 region is CASSQAPMYYGYTF. The CDR3 DNA sequence: TGTGCCAGCAGCCAAGCCCCGATGTACTATGGCTACACCTTT.